This T cell receptor beta chain was sequenced during a study of blood T cell repertoires in COVID-19. Study background: Samples came from the United States, Italy and Spain, spanning acute and convalescent COVID-19. PBMCs, B-cell-depleted T cells, or T cells provided the cDNA or gDNA that made up the material.

In the authors' workflow: Nucleated cell number was recorded as an estimate derived from reference gene primer amplification. Method: immunoSEQ multiplex PCR; TCRdb's copy keeps in-frame clones and lacks some. V and J calls and clone size are as listed in that table; D and trimming were resolved from the DNA. Of more than 300,000 clones listed, about 87% were seen once; the top ten hold about 10%. Patients at the Seattle site were enrolled during active infection and followed longitudinally. What was sequenced was peripheral blood. This TCR was recovered from a woman between 25 and 40 years old with COVID-19, enrolled during active disease.

For the CDR3, the DNA is TGCGCCAGCAGATTGGGACTAGCGGGAACCTACGAGCAGTACTTC. Protein sequence: CASRLGLAGTYEQYF. The chain couples TRBV10-2 to TRBJ2-7; 13 bases are shared with TRBD2. The CDR3 length is 15 residues. V trimming: 6 bases; J trimming: 2 bases; junction bases outside the gene matches: 4. Germline V gives CDR1 WSHSY, CDR2 SAAADI.